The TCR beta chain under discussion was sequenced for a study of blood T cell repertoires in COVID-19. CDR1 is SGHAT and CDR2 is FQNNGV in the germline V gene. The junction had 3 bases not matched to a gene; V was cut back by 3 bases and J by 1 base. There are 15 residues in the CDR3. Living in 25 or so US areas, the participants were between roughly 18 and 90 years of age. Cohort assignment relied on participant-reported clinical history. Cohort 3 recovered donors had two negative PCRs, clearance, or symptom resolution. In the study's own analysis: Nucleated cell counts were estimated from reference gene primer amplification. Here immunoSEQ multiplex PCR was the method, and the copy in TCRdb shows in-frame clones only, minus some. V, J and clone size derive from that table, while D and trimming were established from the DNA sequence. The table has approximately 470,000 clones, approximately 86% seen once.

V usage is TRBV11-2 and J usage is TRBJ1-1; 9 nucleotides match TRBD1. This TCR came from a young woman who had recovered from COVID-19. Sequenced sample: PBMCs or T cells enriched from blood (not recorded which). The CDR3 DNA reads TGTGCCAGCAGCTTTACAGGGGGCCGGAACACTGAAGCTTTCTTT. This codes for CASSFTGGRNTEAFF.